The rows below give T cell receptor beta chains drawn from one sample of a study of blood T cell repertoires in COVID-19. The table came from immunoSEQ multiplex PCR; TCRdb's copy has only in-frame clones and leaves some out. The table has 200,000 to 300,000 clones, about four fifths seen once. Sample: peripheral blood. These receptors came from a woman of 80 years or more with acute or convalescent COVID-19. Both conserved end residues are part of each CDR3.

J: TRBJ2-7; V: TRBV29-1; CDR3: CSVRTVAYEQYF
J: TRBJ2-7; V: TRBV5-1; CDR3: CASSSGGGWTYEQYF
J: TRBJ1-6; V: TRBV15; CDR3: CATSSDRVSPLHF
J: TRBJ2-5; V: TRBV5-1; CDR3: CASSLAGRTGGFEETQYF
J: TRBJ2-5; V: TRBV5-4; CDR3: CASSPRGSQETQYF
J: TRBJ2-3; V: TRBV7-3; CDR3: CASSFRAGTDTQYF
J: TRBJ1-6; V: TRBV18; CDR3: CASSPTDSNSPLHF
J: TRBJ2-1; V: TRBV29-1; CDR3: CSVASGQGLYNEQFF
J: TRBJ1-2; V: TRBV7-9; CDR3: CASSRSGGEANYGYTF
J: TRBJ2-5; V: TRBV27; CDR3: CASSSSGGYVETQYF
J: TRBJ2-7; V: TRBV5-8; CDR3: CASSSGLAGVGSSYEQYF
J: TRBJ1-3; V: TRBV5-1; CDR3: CASSLGSAGNTIYF
J: TRBJ1-6; V: TRBV19; CDR3: CASSEGTRPGNSPLHF
J: TRBJ2-1; V: TRBV30; CDR3: CAWILGKGYGEQFF
J: TRBJ1-2; V: TRBV7-2; CDR3: CASSPYFPGQGLGYTF
J: TRBJ2-2; V: TRBV12-5; CDR3: CASGLGQNTGELFF
J: TRBJ2-2; V: TRBV7-6; CDR3: CASSLGGGVFGELFF
J: TRBJ2-7; V: TRBV4-2; CDR3: CASSHPGQEGFEQYF
J: TRBJ1-2; V: TRBV9; CDR3: CASSAGTGGYGYTF
J: TRBJ1-4; V: TRBV30; CDR3: CAWSSGVGDEKLFF
J: TRBJ2-3; V: TRBV19; CDR3: CASRLEWGTDTQYF
J: TRBJ1-6; V: TRBV14; CDR3: CASSRIQGQNSPLHF
J: TRBJ2-7; V: TRBV3-1/TRBV3-2; CDR3: CASSTIYEQYF
J: TRBJ2-5; V: TRBV10-3; CDR3: CAISEPTGPLFQETQYF
J: TRBJ2-3; V: TRBV7-3; CDR3: CASSLMVRGGPDTQYF
J: TRBJ2-7; V: TRBV28; CDR3: CASSRTGGDYEQYF
J: TRBJ2-3; V: TRBV10-3; CDR3: CAASGGPTDTQYF
J: TRBJ1-5; V: TRBV5-1; CDR3: CASSRDGVAGGQPQHF
J: TRBJ2-3; V: TRBV7-7; CDR3: CASSLRPPLAGGLVTQYF
J: TRBJ1-2; V: TRBV3-1/TRBV3-2; CDR3: CASSQGSAAGYGYTF